The source of this T cell receptor (beta chain) is a study of CD8 T cells in ankylosing spondylitis. This clonotype showed up just a few times. TCRdb processed the 5' RACE reads anew with MiXCR; each CDR3 protein has one entry. Of some 130,000 distinct CDR3 sequences in the sample, about an eighth were seen once. The source is a female donor with ankylosing spondylitis or in good health (not recorded which). Sequencing was done on a sample of blood, either unsorted or a sorted T cell fraction (not recorded which).

Here the CDR3 reads CASSLSQALEGYTF. CDR3 DNA: TGCGCCAGCAGCTTAAGTCAGGCCTTGGAGGGCTACACCTTC. V and J are TRBV5-1 and TRBJ1-2; D not resolved. The CDR3 has 14 amino acids. Germline V gene lookup returns CDR1 SGHRS and CDR2 YFSETQ. Trimming removed 2 bases from V and 8 bases from J, with 16 bases in between.